The 25 T cell receptor beta chains listed next were all sequenced from one sample in a study of Ad26.COV2.S vaccination and SARS-CoV-2 variants. Specified treatment: roughly 19 received Ad26.COV2.S at low or high dose, single or two shots; 5 received placebo; per-sample allocation not given. Vaccine and placebo recipients were sampled on day 63 after the first injection. TCRdb keeps only in-frame clones here, not all; method: immunoSEQ multiplex PCR. Of around 250,000 clones in the sample, 70% to 90% were seen once. This specimen consisted of peripheral blood, obtained in a trial of Ad26.COV2.S vaccine versus placebo. The receptors were sampled from a person aged 18 to 59 who received the Ad26.COV2.S COVID-19 vaccine or a placebo.

The chain recombines TRBV19 with TRBJ1-1; a possible D gene is TRBD1 (5 bases). Germline V gene sequence: CDR1 LNHDA, CDR2 SQIVND (reference sequence). Trimming shortened V by 1 base and J by 4 bases, and 7 bases separated the two germline ends. The CDR3 extends over 13 amino acids. The CDR3 region has the DNA TGTGCCAGTAGTATAGGGACATCCACTGAAGCTTTCTTT. It is translated as CASSIGTSTEAFF.

This chain links TRBV24-1 with TRBJ2-2; D unclear. This CDR3 is 14 amino acids long. V lost 3 bases and J 2 bases, leaving 6 bases between the germline ends. Looked up from germline, CDR1 is KGHDR and CDR2 is SFDVKD. CDR3 coding DNA: TGTGCCACCAGTGATGACTTAAACACCGGGGAGCTGTTTTTT. As protein: CATSDDLNTGELFF.

CDR3 region: CASSDLSAKGYGYTF. CDR3 bases: TGTGCCAGCAGTGATTTGTCGGCGAAGGGCTATGGCTACACCTTC. V is TRBV2 and J is TRBJ1-2, with D unresolved. Germline CDR1 SNHLY, CDR2 FYNNEI. This CDR3 is 15 amino acids long. Between the trimmed V and J ends, which lost 3 bases and 4 bases, there was a span of 15 bases.

The chain links TRBV18 to TRBJ2-5; 10 bases fit TRBD1. V lost 3 bases and J lost 4; bases outside the gene matches: 5. Germline-derived CDR1 and CDR2 are KGHSH and LQKENI. The length of the CDR3 is 15 residues. CDR3 sequence reads: CASSPETGGGETQYF. CDR3 sequence (DNA): TGTGCCAGCTCACCCGAGACAGGGGGCGGAGAGACCCAGTACTTC.

The chain combines TRBV18 with TRBJ1-2; D gene ambiguous. This CDR3 contains 14 residues. The V end lost 0 bases, the J end lost 2 bases, and 7 bases lay between the germline ends. CDR1 and CDR2 (germline): KGHSH, LQKENI. For the CDR3, the DNA is TGTGCCAGCTCACCACCCCTAAAAAACTATGGCTACACCTTC. This translates into CASSPPLKNYGYTF.

The rearrangement uses TRBV7-9 and TRBJ2-7; possibly TRBD2 for D (6 bases). The germline gives CDR1 SEHNR, CDR2 FQNEAQ (reference sequence). This CDR3 has 14 amino acids. Trimming removed 2 bases from V and 0 bases from J, with 8 bases in between. The CDR3: CASSLSGSSYEQYV. The CDR3 nucleotides are TGTGCCAGCAGCTTATCCGGGAGCTCCTACGAGCAGTACGTC.

This sequence joins TRBV4-2 and TRBJ1-6; D remains unclear. The CDR3 extends over 15 amino acids. V shed 0 bases and J shed 6 bases, with 9 bases lying between them. The germline V gene has CDR1 LGHNA and CDR2 YNFKEQ. The CDR3 sequence: CASSQEWEINSPLHF. The CDR3 DNA reads TGTGCCAGCAGCCAAGAATGGGAGATTAATTCACCCCTCCACTTT.

V is TRBV18 and J is TRBJ1-1; D ambiguous. CDR1 KGHSH and CDR2 LQKENI come from the germline V gene. CDR3 length: 12 amino acids. Trimming pared 2 bases from V and 5 bases from J, leaving 6 bases between. The CDR3 reads CASSPGPTEAFF. The CDR3 nucleotides read TGTGCCAGCTCACCAGGGCCAACTGAAGCTTTCTTT.

V and J are TRBV11-2 and TRBJ2-2; 10 positions agree with TRBD2. This CDR3 has 17 residues. The J segment lost 8 bases and the V segment lost 1 base, leaving 10 bases of the junction unmatched. Per the germline V gene, CDR1 is SGHAT and CDR2 is FQNNGV. The CDR3 DNA reads as TGTGCCAGCAGCTTAGGTCTGGCTAGCGGGAGTCCGGGGGAGCTGTTTTTT. Its protein product is CASSLGLASGSPGELFF.

In its sample, this clone was seen once. The chain is built from TRBV7-9 and TRBJ2-4, with D perhaps TRBD1 (6 bases). Germline CDR1 SEHNR, CDR2 FQNEAQ (reference sequence). The CDR3 is 15 amino acids. With 4 bases removed from V and 2 bases from J, the gap between germline ends came to 12 bases. CDR3 protein: CASSSYRVTKNIQYF. The CDR3 DNA sequence: TGTGCCAGCAGCTCCTACAGGGTTACCAAAAACATTCAGTACTTC.

The chain joins TRBV18 to TRBJ2-1, with 16 nucleotides matching TRBD2. The CDR3 is 19 amino acids. Losses at the gene ends were 2 bases for V and 1 base for J; bases not matched to a gene: 5. CDR1 is KGHSH, CDR2 LQKENI, per germline. This chain's CDR3 is CASSPSGLAGGQSYNEQFF. CDR3 nucleotides: TGTGCCAGCTCACCATCGGGACTAGCGGGAGGGCAGTCCTACAATGAGCAGTTCTTC.

The V call is TRBV4-2, the J call TRBJ1-4, with 11 bases lining up with TRBD1. The CDR3 loop spans 14 amino acids. Germline values: CDR1 LGHNA, CDR2 YNFKEQ. Germline trimming cut 3 bases from V and 8 bases from J; bases unmatched to any gene: 2. For the CDR3, the DNA is TGTGCCAGCAGCCAGGGGACAGGGGGAGAAAAACTGTTTTTT. Its translation: CASSQGTGGEKLFF.

The chain links TRBV4-2 to TRBJ1-4, with 7 bases fitting TRBD1. The CDR3 is 17 residues long. Germline CDR1 and CDR2: LGHNA and YNFKEQ. V shed 4 bases, J shed 11 bases, and the junction held 19 bases outside the gene matches. CDR3 DNA sequence: TGTGCCAGCAGCCCACCAACCGGGACAGCCAGAATGAGTAAACTGTTTTTT. Its translation: CASSPPTGTARMSKLFF.

This clone was detected once. This chain uses TRBV24-1 with TRBJ1-2; D unclear. Per germline, CDR1 KGHDR and CDR2 SFDVKD. Trimming pared 3 bases from V and 2 bases from J, leaving 15 bases between. This CDR3 has 16 amino acids. DNA for the CDR3: TGTGCCACCAGTGATCGTCCCTCGTTGGGGAACTATGGCTACACCTTC. It is translated as CATSDRPSLGNYGYTF.

This chain links TRBV12-3 or TRBV12-4 with TRBJ2-1; no definite D call. V lost 4 bases and J lost 9, with 10 bases in between. The CDR3 runs to 12 residues. The CDR3 nucleotides are TGTGCCAGCAGTTCCTATATCGGTGAGCAGTTCTTC. This codes for CASSSYIGEQFF.

Comment on this clone: Likely a read error: the CDR3 ends without its conserved phenylalanine or tryptophan. No DNA is shown, since the ends of the CDR3 on it are uncertain; the CDR3 is the one TCRdb lists. The chain employs TRBV7-2 and TRBJ1-2; TRBD1, the D gene given by the table, was not confirmed from the DNA. Germline assignment: CDR1 SGHTA and CDR2 FQGNSA. With termini counted, the CDR3 has 14 amino acids. The CDR3: CASSTQGQTVPLRI.

V and J are TRBV18 and TRBJ2-7; 7 bases match TRBD2. Germline values: CDR1 KGHSH, CDR2 LQKENI. This CDR3 has 15 amino acids. The J segment lost 6 bases and the V segment lost 0 bases, leaving 8 bases of the junction unmatched. The CDR3 DNA follows: TGTGCCAGCTCACCACCGGGTCAGGGAGGGTTCGAGCAGTACTTC. Translation: CASSPPGQGGFEQYF.

The chain links TRBV7-9 to TRBJ2-3; weak D call: TRBD2 (5 bases). Between the trimmed V and J ends, which lost 4 bases and 0 bases, there was a span of 14 bases. Germline V lookup: CDR1 SEHNR, CDR2 FQNEAQ (reference sequence). The CDR3 contains 16 residues. CDR3 nucleotides: TGTGCCAGCAGCTCCTTCCCCAAGCGGAGCACAGATACGCAGTATTTT. Its protein is CASSSFPKRSTDTQYF.

The rearrangement joins TRBV7-2 to TRBJ2-3, with 10 bases fitting TRBD2. Germline V gene sequence: CDR1 SGHTA, CDR2 FQGNSA. This CDR3 region has 14 residues. The trim removed 9 bases at V and 9 bases at J, leaving 12 bases unmatched. As DNA, the CDR3 is TGTGCCAGTCGAGGGGCTAGCGGGAGTGACACGCAGTATTTT. Encoded protein: CASRGASGSDTQYF.

This chain joins TRBV6-5 and TRBJ1-5; 7 nucleotides line up with TRBD1. J lost 0 bases, V lost 6 bases, and 5 bases had no gene match. The germline V gene has CDR1 MNHEY and CDR2 SVGAGI. The CDR3 consists of 15 residues. CDR3 sequence reads: CASSLQGISNQPQHF. The DNA for the CDR3 is TGTGCCAGCAGCTTACAGGGGATTAGCAATCAGCCCCAGCATTTT.

The rearrangement uses TRBV5-5 and TRBJ1-4; D unresolved. Trimming took off 5 bases at V and 0 bases at J, with 14 bases between the two ends. Germline CDR1 SGHKS, CDR2 YYEKEE (reference sequence). CDR3 length: 16 residues. For the CDR3, the DNA is TGTGCCAGCAGTTACCAGGCTTTTGCAACTAATGAAAAACTGTTTTTT. Translating gives CASSYQAFATNEKLFF.

The chain couples TRBV11-2 to TRBJ2-5; 9 positions match TRBD1. Looked up from germline, CDR1 is SGHAT and CDR2 is FQNNGV. J lost 4 bases, V lost 5 bases, and 14 bases had no gene match. The CDR3 runs 17 residues. The chain's CDR3 is CASSRQGDKVAGETQYF. CDR3 nucleotide sequence: TGTGCCAGCAGCCGACAGGGGGATAAGGTAGCGGGAGAGACCCAGTACTTC.

The chain employs TRBV6-5 and TRBJ2-5; the match to TRBD2 covers 9 bases. The CDR3 runs to 14 residues. Germline V gene lookup returns CDR1 MNHEY and CDR2 SVGAGI. V gave up 8 bases and J gave up 5 bases; unmatched junction bases: 9. The CDR3 sequence is CASGPWRGGETQYF. CDR3 nucleotide sequence: TGTGCCAGCGGTCCTTGGCGGGGGGGCGAGACCCAGTACTTC.

As for this clone: Given a much more abundant clone one base away, this may be a read error. The chain couples TRBV11-2 to TRBJ2-2, with 7 bases matching TRBD2. The CDR3 consists of 15 residues. Germline loops: CDR1 SGHAT, CDR2 FQNNGV. With V trimmed by 1 base and J by 1 base, 0 bases remained unmatched. The CDR3 DNA is TGTGCCAGCAGCTTAGCTAGCGGGAACACCGGGGAGCTGTTTTTT. Residues: CASSLASGNTGELFF. Variable domain in full (rest from reference TRBV11-2 and TRBJ2-2): EAGVAQSPRYKIIEKRQSVAFWCNPISGHATLYWYQQILGQGPKLLIQFQNNGVVDDSQLPKDRFSAERLKGVDSTLKIQPAKLEDSAVYLCASSLASGNTGELFFGEGSRLTVL.

The chain recombines TRBV4-1 with TRBJ2-3; 10 bases map to TRBD2. Germline V gene data show CDR1 as MGHRA and CDR2 as YSYEKL. The CDR3 consists of 18 residues. After removal of 5 bases from V and 3 bases from J, the junction contained 14 bases not matched to a gene. CDR3 DNA: TGCGCCAGCAGCTATCCTTCGTGGCTAGCGGGAGCTACAGATACGCAGTATTTT. Amino acid sequence: CASSYPSWLAGATDTQYF.